This T cell receptor (beta chain) appears in the sequencing data of a study of shared clonotypes between healthy human individuals. The germline CDR1 and CDR2 sequences are SGHAT and FQNNGV. Losses at the gene ends were 4 bases for V and 4 bases for J; bases not matched to a gene: 10. CDR3 length: 16 residues. Profiled with immunoSEQ multiplex PCR; TCRdb holds only in-frame clones, not every one. The sample holds 85,000 to 100,000 clones, 68% seen once. The sequence was obtained from a young man in good health. The source material was memory CD8+ T cells sorted from blood. Subset: CD45RO+ cells pooled with CCR7-negative TemRA cells. J is TRBJ2-7 and V is TRBV11-2; 10 bases are a match to TRBD1. CDR3: CASSSTGGPERYEQYF. DNA for the CDR3: TGTGCCAGCAGCTCGACAGGGGGCCCGGAACGGTACGAGCAGTACTTC.